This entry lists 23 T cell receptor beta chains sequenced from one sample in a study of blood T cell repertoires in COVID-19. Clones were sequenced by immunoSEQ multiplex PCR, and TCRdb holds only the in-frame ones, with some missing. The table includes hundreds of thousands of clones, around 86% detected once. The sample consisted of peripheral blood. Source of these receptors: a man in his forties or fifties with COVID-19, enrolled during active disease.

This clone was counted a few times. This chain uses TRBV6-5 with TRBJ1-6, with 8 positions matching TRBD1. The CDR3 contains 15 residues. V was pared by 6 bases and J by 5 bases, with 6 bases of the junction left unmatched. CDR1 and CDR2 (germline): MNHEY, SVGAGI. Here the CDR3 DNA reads TGTGCCAGCAGGGTAACAGGGGGGAATAATTCACCCCTCCACTTT. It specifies CASRVTGGNNSPLHF.

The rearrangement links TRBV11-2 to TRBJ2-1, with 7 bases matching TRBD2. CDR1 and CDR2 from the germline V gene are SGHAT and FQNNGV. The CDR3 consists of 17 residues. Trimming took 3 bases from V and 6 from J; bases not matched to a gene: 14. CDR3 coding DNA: TGTGCCAGCAGCTTGGGGTATGGGGAGGGCAGGAGCAATGAGCAGTTCTTC. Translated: CASSLGYGEGRSNEQFF.

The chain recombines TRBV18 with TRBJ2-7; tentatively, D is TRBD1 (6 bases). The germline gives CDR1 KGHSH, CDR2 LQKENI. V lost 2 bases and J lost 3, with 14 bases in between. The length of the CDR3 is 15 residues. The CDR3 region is CASSPRQGPFYEQYF. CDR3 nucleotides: TGTGCCAGCTCACCAAGGCAGGGGCCTTTCTACGAGCAGTACTTC.

CDR3 DNA sequence: TGTGCCAGTAGGAGGACAGGGACCCTACAAGAGACCCAGTACTTC. Translating it yields CASRRTGTLQETQYF. The gene calls are TRBV6-5 and TRBJ2-5, with 8 nucleotides matching TRBD1. V was clipped by 9 bases and J by 2 bases; unmatched bases: 11. This CDR3 contains 15 residues. Germline assignment: CDR1 MNHEY and CDR2 SVGAGI.

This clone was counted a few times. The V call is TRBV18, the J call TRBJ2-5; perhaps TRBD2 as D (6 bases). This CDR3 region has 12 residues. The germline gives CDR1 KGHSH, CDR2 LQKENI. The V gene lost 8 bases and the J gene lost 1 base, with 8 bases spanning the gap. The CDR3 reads CASTGVQETQYF. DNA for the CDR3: TGTGCCAGCACGGGGGTCCAAGAGACCCAGTACTTC.

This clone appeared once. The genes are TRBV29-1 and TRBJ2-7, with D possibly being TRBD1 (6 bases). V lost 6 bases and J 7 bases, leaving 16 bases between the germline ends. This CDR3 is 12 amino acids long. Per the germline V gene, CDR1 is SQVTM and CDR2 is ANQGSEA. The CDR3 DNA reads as TGCAGCGTGGGACACTCCGTGGGGGAGCAGTACTTC. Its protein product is CSVGHSVGEQYF.

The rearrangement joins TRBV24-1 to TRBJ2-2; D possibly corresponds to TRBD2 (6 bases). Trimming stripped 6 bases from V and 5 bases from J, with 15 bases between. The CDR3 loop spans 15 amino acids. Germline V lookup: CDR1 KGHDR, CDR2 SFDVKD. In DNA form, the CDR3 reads TGTGCCACCAGTCCTAGCGAGACCGGGACCGGGGAGCTGTTTTTT. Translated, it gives CATSPSETGTGELFF.

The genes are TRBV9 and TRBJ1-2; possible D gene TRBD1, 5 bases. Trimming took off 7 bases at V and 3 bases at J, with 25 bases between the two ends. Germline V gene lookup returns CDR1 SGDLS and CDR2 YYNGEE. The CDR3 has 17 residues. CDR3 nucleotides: TGTGCCAGCGCGGGGCCTATTTTAGGGCAGGGATACTATGGCTACACCTTC. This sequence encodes CASAGPILGQGYYGYTF.

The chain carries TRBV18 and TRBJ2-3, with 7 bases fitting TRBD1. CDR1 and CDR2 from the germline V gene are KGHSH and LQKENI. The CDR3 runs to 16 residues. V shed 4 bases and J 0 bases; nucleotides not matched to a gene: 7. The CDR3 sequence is CASSLGQSGSTDTQYF. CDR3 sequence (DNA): TGTGCCAGCTCACTGGGACAGAGTGGGAGCACAGATACGCAGTATTTT.

CDR3 bases: TGCGCCAGCAGCTTGTCTGGGCTCCGGACCTACGAGCAGTACTTC. Amino acid sequence: CASSLSGLRTYEQYF. The chain joins TRBV5-1 to TRBJ2-7; the D is unclear. Germline V gives CDR1 SGHRS, CDR2 YFSETQ. Trimming shortened V by 1 base and J by 2 bases, and 13 bases separated the two germline ends. The CDR3 is 15 amino acids.

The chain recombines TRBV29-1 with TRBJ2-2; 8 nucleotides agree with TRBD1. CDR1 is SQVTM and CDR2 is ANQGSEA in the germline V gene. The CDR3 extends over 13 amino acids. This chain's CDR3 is CGTGTGGSGELFF. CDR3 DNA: TGCGGAACCGGGACAGGAGGGTCCGGGGAGCTGTTTTTT.

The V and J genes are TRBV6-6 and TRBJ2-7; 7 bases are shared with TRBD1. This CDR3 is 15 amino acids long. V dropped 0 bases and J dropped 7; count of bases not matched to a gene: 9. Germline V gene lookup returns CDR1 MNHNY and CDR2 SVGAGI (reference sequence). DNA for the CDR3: TGTGCCAGCAGTTACTCAGAGAGGGGGCAGGGAGAGCAGTACTTC. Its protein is CASSYSERGQGEQYF.

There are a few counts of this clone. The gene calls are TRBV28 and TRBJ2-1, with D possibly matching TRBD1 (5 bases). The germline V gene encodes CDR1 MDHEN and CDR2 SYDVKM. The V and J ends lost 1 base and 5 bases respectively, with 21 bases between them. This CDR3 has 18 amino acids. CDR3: CASSLSGRVASWHNEQFF. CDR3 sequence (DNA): TGTGCCAGCAGTTTATCGGGCAGGGTGGCCAGCTGGCACAATGAGCAGTTCTTC.

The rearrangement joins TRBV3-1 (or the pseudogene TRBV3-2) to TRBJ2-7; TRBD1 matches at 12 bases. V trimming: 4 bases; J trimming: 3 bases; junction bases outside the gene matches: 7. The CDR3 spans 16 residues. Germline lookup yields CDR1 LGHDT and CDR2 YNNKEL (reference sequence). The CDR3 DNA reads TGTGCCAGCAGCCGAAGTGGGACAGGGGGCTTCTACGAGCAGTACTTC. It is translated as CASSRSGTGGFYEQYF.

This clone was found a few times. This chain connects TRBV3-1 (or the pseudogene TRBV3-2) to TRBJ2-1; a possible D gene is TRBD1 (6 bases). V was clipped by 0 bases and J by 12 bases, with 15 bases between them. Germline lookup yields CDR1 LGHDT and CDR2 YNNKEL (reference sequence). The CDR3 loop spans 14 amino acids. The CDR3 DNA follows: TGTGCCAGCAGCCAAGAAGGAGGACAGAGCCCGCAGTTCTTC. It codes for CASSQEGGQSPQFF.

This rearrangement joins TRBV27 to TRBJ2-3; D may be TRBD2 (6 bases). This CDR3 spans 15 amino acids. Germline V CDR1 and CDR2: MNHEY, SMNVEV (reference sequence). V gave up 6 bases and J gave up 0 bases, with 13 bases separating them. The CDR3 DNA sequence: TGTGCCAGCAGACCGACTAGAACTAGCACAGATACGCAGTATTTT. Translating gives CASRPTRTSTDTQYF.

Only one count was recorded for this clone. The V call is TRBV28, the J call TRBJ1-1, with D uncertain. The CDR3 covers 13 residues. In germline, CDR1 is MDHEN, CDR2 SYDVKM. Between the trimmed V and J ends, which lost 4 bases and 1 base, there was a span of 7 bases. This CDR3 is CASSYWQNTEAFF. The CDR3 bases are TGTGCCAGCAGTTATTGGCAGAACACTGAAGCTTTCTTT.

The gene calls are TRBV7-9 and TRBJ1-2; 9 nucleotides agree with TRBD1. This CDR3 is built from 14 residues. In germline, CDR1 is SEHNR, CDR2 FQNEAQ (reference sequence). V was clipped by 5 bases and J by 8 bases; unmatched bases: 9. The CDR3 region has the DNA TGTGCCAGCAGCGCTACACAGGGGGCGCGGGGCTACACCTTC. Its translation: CASSATQGARGYTF.

The CDR3 bases are TGTGCCAGCTCACCTACAGGGGGCGCGGGCGATGGCTACACCTTC. This codes for CASSPTGGAGDGYTF. The V call is TRBV18, the J call TRBJ1-2; 9 bases align to TRBD1. In germline, CDR1 is KGHSH, CDR2 LQKENI. The CDR3 length is 15 residues. Trimming removed 3 bases from V and 6 bases from J; junction bases left unmatched: 8.

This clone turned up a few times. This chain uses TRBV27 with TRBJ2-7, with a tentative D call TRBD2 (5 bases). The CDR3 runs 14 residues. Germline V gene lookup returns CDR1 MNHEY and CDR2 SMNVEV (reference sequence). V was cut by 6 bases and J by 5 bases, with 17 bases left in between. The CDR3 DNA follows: TGTGCCAGCAGATACGGGGTTATGGTCGACGAGCAGTACTTC. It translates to CASRYGVMVDEQYF.

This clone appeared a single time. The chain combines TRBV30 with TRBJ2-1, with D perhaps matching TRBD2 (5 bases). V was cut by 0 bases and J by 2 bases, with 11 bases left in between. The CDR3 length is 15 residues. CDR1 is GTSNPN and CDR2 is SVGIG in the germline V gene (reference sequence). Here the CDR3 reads CAWSVVARAYNEQFF. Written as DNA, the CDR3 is TGTGCCTGGAGTGTTGTAGCGAGAGCCTACAATGAGCAGTTCTTC. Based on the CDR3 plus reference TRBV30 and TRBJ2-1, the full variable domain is SQTIHQWPATLVQPVGSPLSLECTVEGTSNPNLYWYRQAAGRGLQLLFYSVGIGQISSEVPQNLSASRPQDRQFILSSKKLLLSDSGFYLCAWSVVARAYNEQFFGPGTRLTVL.

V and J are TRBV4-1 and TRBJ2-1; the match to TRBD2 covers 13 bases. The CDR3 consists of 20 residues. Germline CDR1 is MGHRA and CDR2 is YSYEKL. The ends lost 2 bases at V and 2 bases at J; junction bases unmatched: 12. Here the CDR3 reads CASSQSSGTSGTFPYNEQFF. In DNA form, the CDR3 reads TGCGCCAGCAGCCAATCTTCGGGGACTAGCGGGACTTTCCCCTACAATGAGCAGTTCTTC.

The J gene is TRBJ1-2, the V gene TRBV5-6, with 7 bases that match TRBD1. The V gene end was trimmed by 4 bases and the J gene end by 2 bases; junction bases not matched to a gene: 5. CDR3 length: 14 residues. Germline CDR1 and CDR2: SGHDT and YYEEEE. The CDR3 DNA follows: TGTGCCAGCAGCCGGGACAGCCAGAACTATGGCTACACCTTC. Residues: CASSRDSQNYGYTF.